This T cell receptor beta chain was captured in a study of response to subunit inactivated influenza vaccine. Trimming cost V 4 bases and J 3 bases, with 12 bases left between them. This CDR3 has 14 residues. Germline loops: CDR1 DFQATT, CDR2 SNEGSKA (reference sequence). Using its own MiXCR run on the RT-PCR reads, TCRdb lists one record per CDR3 protein. Found here are 250,000 to 350,000 distinct CDR3 sequences, about 20% of them singletons; the top ten hold about 9.3%. Findings and caveats of the study: Few additional T cells are recruited per seasonal influenza vaccination, authors suggested.

Details on this clonotype: Its target is not known.

The sequence came from a man aged 45 to 70 who received an inactivated influenza vaccine. The sample was PBMCs from blood, taken about 20 months after vaccination. V gene TRBV20-1 combines with J gene TRBJ1-4, with no clear D. The CDR3 DNA reads as TGCAGTGCTACCCCTCAGCCATCTAATGAAAAACTGTTTTTT. Its translation: CSATPQPSNEKLFF.